This T cell receptor (beta chain) was sequenced during a study of CD8+ T cells in alopecia areata. Study outcomes and limitations: In scalp, tofacitinib significantly decreased clonality and expanded CD8+ clones among the top 100.

This clone appeared a single time. Its target is not known. Treatment defined: oral pan-JAK inhibitor, 5-10 mg twice daily. CDR3 length: 11 residues. V was clipped by 6 bases and J by 4 bases, with 10 bases between them. Germline CDR1 GTSNPN, CDR2 SVGIG (reference sequence). Extracted RNA was reverse transcribed, and the resulting cDNA served as sequencing template. Method: immunoSEQ multiplex PCR; TCRdb's copy keeps in-frame clones and lacks some. Among 200,000 to 250,000 clones, approximately 65% were seen once, and the ten largest hold more than 0.95%. The starting material was CD4+ T cells sorted from blood, obtained around week 42, from a patient treated with tofacitinib. This receptor was identified in a human donor with alopecia areata. The V gene is TRBV30, the J gene TRBJ2-7, with D hard to call. In DNA form, the CDR3 reads TGTGCCTGTTCGTCCCTGTACGAGCAGTACTTC. This gives the protein CACSSLYEQYF.